The rows below give T cell receptor beta chains drawn from one sample of a study of CD8+ T cells in alopecia areata. Clones were sequenced by immunoSEQ multiplex PCR, and TCRdb holds only the in-frame ones, with some missing. The data contain approximately 200,000 clones, approximately 45% of them seen just once; the ten biggest clones take up roughly 2.6%. Material: CD4+ T cells sorted from blood, obtained at approximately week 36, from a patient treated with tofacitinib. The source is a human donor with alopecia areata. CDR3s include the opening cysteine and the closing phenylalanine or tryptophan. The D gene is left open where the match is weak. Not all rows give a size; the values are once, few, many and, for expanded clones, a class.

clone_size j_call v_call d_call cdr3_aa cdr3_nt
NA TRBJ2-2 TRBV27 TRBD2 CASSSLAGGDTGELFF TGTGCCAGCAGTTCCCTGGCGGGAGGCGACACCGGGGAGCTGTTTTTT
NA TRBJ2-2 TRBV7-9 TRBD2 CASSLSSGHRTGELFF TGTGCCAGCAGCTTGAGTAGCGGGCATCGCACCGGGGAGCTGTTTTTT
NA TRBJ2-4 TRBV4-1 NA CASSQDLPPRANQPKNIQYF TGCGCCAGCAGCCAAGATCTCCCGCCCCGGGCAAATCAGCCCAAAAACATTCAGTACTTC
NA TRBJ2-2 TRBV30 TRBD1 CAWSLAGTGGLGELFF TGTGCCTGGAGCCTTGCTGGGACAGGGGGACTCGGGGAGCTGTTTTTT
NA TRBJ2-1 TRBV30 NA CAWSVLLGPSNEQFF TGTGCCTGGAGTGTACTGTTGGGGCCGAGTAATGAGCAGTTCTTC
NA TRBJ2-3 TRBV29-1 NA CSVRATDTQYF TGCAGCGTCCGGGCCACAGATACGCAGTATTTT
few TRBJ2-1 TRBV2 NA CASSDPAEQFF TGTGCCAGCAGTGATCCGGCGGAGCAGTTCTTC
NA TRBJ2-4 TRBV15 NA CATSTVGGAGNIQYF TGTGCCACCAGCACCGTGGGGGGCGCCGGAAACATTCAGTACTTC
NA TRBJ2-7 TRBV6-5 TRBD1 CASSSYGTGSNEQYF TGTGCCAGCAGTTCCTATGGGACAGGGAGTAACGAGCAGTACTTC
few TRBJ1-1 TRBV28 NA CASSWGGHLGTEAFF TGTGCCAGCAGTTGGGGGGGCCACTTAGGGACTGAAGCTTTCTTT
NA TRBJ2-1 TRBV30 NA CAWGRAASYNEQFF TGTGCCTGGGGAAGAGCGGCTTCCTACAATGAGCAGTTCTTC
few TRBJ2-4 TRBV2 TRBD2 CATRTGGNIQYF TGTGCCACAAGGACGGGAGGAAACATTCAGTACTTC
few TRBJ2-7 TRBV27 NA CASSPPSGLGPREQYF TGTGCCAGCAGTCCCCCCTCAGGGTTGGGCCCCAGGGAGCAGTACTTC
NA TRBJ2-1 TRBV9 NA CASKPGAGYNEQFF TGTGCCAGCAAACCGGGAGCGGGCTACAATGAGCAGTTCTTC
NA TRBJ1-5 TRBV28 NA CASSPTDLGHQPQHF TGTGCCAGCAGTCCTACGGACCTAGGACATCAGCCCCAGCATTTT
NA TRBJ2-1 TRBV11-2 NA CASSFDGNYNEQFF TGTGCCAGCAGCTTCGACGGGAACTACAATGAGCAGTTCTTC
once TRBJ2-5 TRBV21-1 NA CASSKTHQGTSGKETQYF TGTGCCAGCAGCAAAACTCATCAAGGAACTAGCGGAAAAGAGACCCAGTACTTC
NA TRBJ2-5 TRBV15 NA CATSRDGSATKETQYF TGTGCCACCAGCAGAGATGGATCCGCGACCAAAGAGACCCAGTACTTC
few TRBJ1-5 TRBV6-5 TRBD1 CASSTGDQPQHF TGTGCCAGCAGTACAGGGGATCAGCCCCAGCATTTT